This note documents a single T cell receptor (beta chain) sequence. The CDR3 is made up of 15 amino acids. The germline V gene encodes CDR1 SGHRS and CDR2 YFSETQ. Trimming removed 0 bases from V and 0 bases from J, with 10 bases in between. The sample originates from a study of shared clonotypes between healthy human individuals. Donors included only healthy HIV-negative adults lacking recent acute infections or vaccinations. The study separated CD4+ cells into CD45RA+ naive and CD45RA-negative memory subsets. Original analysis: Filtering of immunoSEQ junctional sequences could not match full-length read filtering. Generated by immunoSEQ multiplex PCR, the TCRdb table keeps only in-frame clones and is missing some. That table is the source of V, J and clone size, and D and trimming were worked out from the DNA. The profile shows millions of clones, approximately 95% of them singletons.

The sequence came from a man aged 18 to 30 in good health. Some clones in this sample may be carry-over from other donors' samples. The chain links TRBV5-1 to TRBJ2-7; TRBD1 might be the D (5 bases). Sequencing used naive CD4+ T cells from PBMCs. Documented subset: CD45RA+ positively selected. The DNA of the CDR3 is TGCGCCAGCAGCTTGGGGACAACCAGCTCCTACGAGCAGTACTTC. Its protein product is CASSLGTTSSYEQYF.